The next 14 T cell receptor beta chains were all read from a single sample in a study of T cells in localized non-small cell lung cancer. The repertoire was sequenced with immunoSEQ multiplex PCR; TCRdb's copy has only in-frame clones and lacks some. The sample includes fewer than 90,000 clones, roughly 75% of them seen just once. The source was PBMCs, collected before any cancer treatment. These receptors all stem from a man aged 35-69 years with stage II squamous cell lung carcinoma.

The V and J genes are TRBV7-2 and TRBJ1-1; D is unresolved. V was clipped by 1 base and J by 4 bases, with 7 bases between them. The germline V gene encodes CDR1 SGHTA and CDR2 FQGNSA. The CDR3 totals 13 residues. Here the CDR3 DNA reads TGTGCCAGCAGCTTAGAGGCCCTCACTGAAGCTTTCTTT. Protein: CASSLEALTEAFF.

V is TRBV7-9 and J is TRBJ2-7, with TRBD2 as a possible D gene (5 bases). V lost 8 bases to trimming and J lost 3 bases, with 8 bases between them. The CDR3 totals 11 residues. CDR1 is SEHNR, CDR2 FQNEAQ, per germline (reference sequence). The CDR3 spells CASVGDYEQYF. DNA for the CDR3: TGTGCCAGCGTGGGAGACTACGAGCAGTACTTC.

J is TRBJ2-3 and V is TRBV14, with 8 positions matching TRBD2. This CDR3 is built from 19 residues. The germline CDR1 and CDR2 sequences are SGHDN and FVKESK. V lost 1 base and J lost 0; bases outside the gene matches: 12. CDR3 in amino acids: CASSQGRKLAGLSTDTQYF. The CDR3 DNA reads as TGTGCCAGCAGCCAAGGCAGGAAGCTAGCGGGCCTTAGCACAGATACGCAGTATTTT.

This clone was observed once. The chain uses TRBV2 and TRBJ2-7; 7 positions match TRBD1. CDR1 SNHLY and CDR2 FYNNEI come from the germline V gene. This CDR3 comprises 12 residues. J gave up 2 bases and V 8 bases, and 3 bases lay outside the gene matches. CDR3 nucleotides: TGTGCCAGCCGGGGACAGCCCTACGAGCAGTACTTC. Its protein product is CASRGQPYEQYF.

The CDR3 loop is CARRTGSRRELFF. The CDR3 DNA sequence: TGTGCCAGACGGACAGGGAGTAGGAGGGAGCTGTTTTTT. The chain links TRBV9 to TRBJ2-2, with TRBD1 matching 8 bases. In germline, CDR1 is SGDLS, CDR2 YYNGEE. The J segment lost 9 bases and the V segment lost 8 bases, leaving 9 bases of the junction unmatched. This CDR3 region has 13 residues.

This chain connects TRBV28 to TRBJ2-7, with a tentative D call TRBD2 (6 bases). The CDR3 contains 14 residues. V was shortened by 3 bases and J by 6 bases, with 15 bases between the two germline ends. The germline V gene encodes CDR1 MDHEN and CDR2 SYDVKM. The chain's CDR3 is CASSFRGTFGEQYF. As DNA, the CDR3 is TGTGCCAGCAGTTTTCGCGGGACCTTTGGCGAGCAGTACTTC. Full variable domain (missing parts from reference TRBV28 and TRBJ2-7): DVKVTQSSRYLVKRTGEKVFLECVQDMDHENMFWYRQDPGLGLRLIYFSYDVKMKEKGDIPEGYSVSREKKERFSLILESASTNQTSMYLCASSFRGTFGEQYFGPGTRLTVT.

CDR3 nucleotide sequence: TGTGCCAGCAGCCGGGCTGGGGCCCCCTACGAGCAGTACTTC. It is translated as CASSRAGAPYEQYF. The chain recombines TRBV7-6 with TRBJ2-7, with D possibly TRBD1 on 5 matching bases. Trimming removed 5 bases from V and 2 bases from J, with 13 bases in between. CDR1 SGHVS and CDR2 FNYEAQ come from the germline V gene. This CDR3 has 14 residues.

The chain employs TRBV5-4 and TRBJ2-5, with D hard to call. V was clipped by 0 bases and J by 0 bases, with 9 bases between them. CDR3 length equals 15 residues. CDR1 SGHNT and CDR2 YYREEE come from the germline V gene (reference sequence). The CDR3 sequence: CASSLETAYQETQYF. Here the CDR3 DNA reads TGTGCCAGCAGCTTGGAAACGGCGTACCAAGAGACCCAGTACTTC.

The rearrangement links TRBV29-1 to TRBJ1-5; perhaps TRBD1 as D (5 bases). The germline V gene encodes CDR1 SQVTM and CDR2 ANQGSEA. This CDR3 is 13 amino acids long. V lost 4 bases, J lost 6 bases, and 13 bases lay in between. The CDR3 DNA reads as TGCAGCGTTGTTGGGCAGGGAGGTCAGCCCCAGCATTTT. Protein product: CSVVGQGGQPQHF.

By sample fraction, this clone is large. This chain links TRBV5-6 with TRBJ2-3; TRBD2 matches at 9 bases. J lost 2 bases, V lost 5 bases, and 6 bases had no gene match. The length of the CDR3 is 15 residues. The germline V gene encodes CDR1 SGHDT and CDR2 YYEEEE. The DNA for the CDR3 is TGTGCCAGCAGTCGAGCGGGAGGCATCACAGATACGCAGTATTTT. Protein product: CASSRAGGITDTQYF.

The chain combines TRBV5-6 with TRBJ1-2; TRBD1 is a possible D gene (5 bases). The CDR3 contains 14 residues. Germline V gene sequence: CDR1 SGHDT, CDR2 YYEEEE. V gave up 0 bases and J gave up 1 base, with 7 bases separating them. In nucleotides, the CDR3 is TGTGCCAGCAGCTTGGCCGACAGTAACTATGGCTACACCTTC. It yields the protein CASSLADSNYGYTF. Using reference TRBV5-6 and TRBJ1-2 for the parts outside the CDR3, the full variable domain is DAGVTQSPTHLIKTRGQQVTLRCSPKSGHDTVSWYQQALGQGPQFIFQYYEEEERQRGNFPDRFSGHQFPNYSSELNVNALLLGDSALYLCASSLADSNYGYTFGSGTRLTVV.

CDR3: CASSRTEGEKLFF. CDR3 sequence (DNA): TGTGCCAGCAGCCGGACAGAGGGAGAAAAACTGTTTTTT. The gene calls are TRBV7-6 and TRBJ1-4; D may be TRBD1 (6 bases). Germline CDR1 is SGHVS and CDR2 is FNYEAQ. This CDR3 spans 13 amino acids. V was pared by 5 bases and J by 8 bases, with 12 bases between.

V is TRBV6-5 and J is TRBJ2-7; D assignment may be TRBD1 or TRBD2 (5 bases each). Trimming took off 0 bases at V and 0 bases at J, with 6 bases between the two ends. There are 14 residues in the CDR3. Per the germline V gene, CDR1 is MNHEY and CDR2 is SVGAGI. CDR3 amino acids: CASSYSRGSYEQYF. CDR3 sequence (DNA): TGTGCCAGCAGTTACTCGAGGGGCTCCTACGAGCAGTACTTC.

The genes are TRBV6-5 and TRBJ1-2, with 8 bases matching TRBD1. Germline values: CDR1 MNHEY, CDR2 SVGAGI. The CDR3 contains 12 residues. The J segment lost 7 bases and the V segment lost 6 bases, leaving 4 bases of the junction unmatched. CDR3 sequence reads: CASRQGDLGYTF. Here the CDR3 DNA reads TGTGCCAGCAGACAGGGGGATCTTGGCTACACCTTC.